A selection of T cell receptor beta chains follows, all from one sample in a study of T cells in localized non-small cell lung cancer. Only in-frame clones appear in the TCRdb table, and some are missing; sequencing was by immunoSEQ multiplex PCR. The sample holds some 36,000 clones; 80% to 90% are singletons and the top ten take approximately 5.4%. The source material was peripheral blood mononuclear cells, sampled before any cancer treatment. These receptors were obtained from a male donor at least 60 years old with stage II lung adenocarcinoma. CDR3s include the opening cysteine and the closing phenylalanine or tryptophan. Fields, in order: J gene, clone size, V gene, D gene, CDR3 DNA, CDR3 protein. The D gene is left open where the match is weak. Clone size is stated in some rows and not others, as once, few, many or a class when expanded.

TRBJ2-1,NA,TRBV19,NA,TGTGCCAGTAGGAGACGGGTCCCCAATGAGCAGTTCTTC,CASRRRVPNEQFF
TRBJ2-3,NA,TRBV13,NA,TGTGCCAGCAGCCGTATCCGTGAGGGAGTGGTAGATACGCAGTATTTT,CASSRIREGVVDTQYF
TRBJ2-3,NA,TRBV7-9,NA,TGTGCCAGCAGCTTCTCTATCTCAACAGATACGCAGTATTTT,CASSFSISTDTQYF
TRBJ1-1,NA,TRBV5-4,TRBD1,TGTGCCAGCAGCTTAGCAGGGGGGCATGTAGCTTTCTTT,CASSLAGGHVAFF
TRBJ2-3,NA,TRBV7-6,NA,TGTGCCAGCAGCTCCCCCAATGGAGATACGCAGTATTTT,CASSSPNGDTQYF
TRBJ1-2,NA,TRBV10-3,NA,TGTGCCACTAGCCGACAGCCCTCAGGGGGCTACACCTTC,CATSRQPSGGYTF
TRBJ2-1,NA,TRBV20-1,TRBD1,TGCAGTGCGCATACAGGGGGTGAGCAGTTCTTC,CSAHTGGEQFF
TRBJ1-5,NA,TRBV27,NA,TGTGCCAGCAGTTTATCCTCACAGGGTATCGGCAATCAGCCCCAGCATTTT,CASSLSSQGIGNQPQHF
TRBJ2-5,NA,TRBV18,NA,TGTGCCAGCTCACCGGCAGGGAGGGAGACCCAGTACTTC,CASSPAGRETQYF
TRBJ2-3,NA,TRBV6-1,NA,TGTGCCAGCAGTGAAGGCCCACCTCGCACAGATACGCAGTATTTT,CASSEGPPRTDTQYF
TRBJ1-2,NA,TRBV28,NA,TGTGCCAGCAGTAAGGACGGAGTCTATGGCTACACCTTC,CASSKDGVYGYTF
TRBJ1-5,NA,TRBV5-1,NA,TGCGCCAGCAGCTTGGATGGAGGACGACAGCCCCAGCATTTT,CASSLDGGRQPQHF
TRBJ1-2,NA,TRBV19,TRBD1,TGTGCCAGTAGTCCCTCCAGGACAGGGGACTACACCTTC,CASSPSRTGDYTF
TRBJ2-7,NA,TRBV19,TRBD1,TGTGCCAGTAGTAGGACAGGGGCGAGCTCCTACGAGCAGTACTTC,CASSRTGASSYEQYF
TRBJ1-2,once,TRBV28,TRBD1,TGTGCCAGCAGTTCGGGACAGGGGGCCGACTATGGCTACACCTTC,CASSSGQGADYGYTF
TRBJ2-7,NA,TRBV27,NA,TGTGCCAGCAGTCCATTCCTAGGACAAATCTACGAGCAGTACTTC,CASSPFLGQIYEQYF
TRBJ1-3,once,TRBV5-1,NA,TGCGCCAGCAGCTTGGTATCAGGCTCTGGAAACACCATATATTTT,CASSLVSGSGNTIYF
TRBJ2-2,NA,TRBV6-1,NA,TGTGCCTCTGGGTCGAACACCGGGGAGCTGTTTTTT,CASGSNTGELFF
TRBJ1-1,NA,TRBV29-1,NA,TGCAGCGCCGGGACAAACATGAACACTGAAGCTTTCTTT,CSAGTNMNTEAFF
TRBJ2-1,NA,TRBV7-9,NA,TGTGCCAGCGCCCCCCCCGACCTCAATGAGCAGTTCTTC,CASAPPDLNEQFF
TRBJ1-5,NA,TRBV6-1,TRBD1,TGTGCCACATCACTGGGACAGGGTAATCAGCCCCAGCATTTT,CATSLGQGNQPQHF
TRBJ2-1,NA,TRBV5-3,TRBD2,TGTGCCAGAAGCCTTAAAAGGGTAGCGGGGACCTTCCTGGGGGGCAATGAGCAGTTCTTC,CARSLKRVAGTFLGGNEQFF
TRBJ2-3,NA,TRBV5-1,NA,TGCGCCAGCAGCTTGGAGGTCGGGGAAGATACGCAGTATTTT,CASSLEVGEDTQYF
TRBJ2-3,NA,TRBV2,TRBD2,TGTGCCAGCAGGGCACTAGCGGGGAGCCCAGATACGCAGTATTTT,CASRALAGSPDTQYF
TRBJ1-2,few,TRBV7-9,TRBD1,TGTGCCAGCAGCAGGGGACAGGGGGACTATGGCTACACCTTC,CASSRGQGDYGYTF
TRBJ1-2,NA,TRBV29-1,NA,TGCAGCGTCATCTCGGACAGCCTAACGTGTACCTTC,CSVISDSLTCTF
TRBJ1-2,NA,TRBV2,NA,TGTGCCGGGGGGAGGATCCATAACTATGGCTACACCTTC,CAGGRIHNYGYTF
TRBJ1-1,few,TRBV7-2,NA,TGTGCCACCCTCAAGGGGTTTAGGGCTTTCTTT,CATLKGFRAFF
TRBJ1-2,NA,TRBV18,NA,TGTGCCAGCTCACCAACTCCCAGTGAGTATGGCTACACCTTC,CASSPTPSEYGYTF
TRBJ1-1,NA,TRBV18,TRBD1,TGTGCCAGCTCACCTCAGGGGGGTGGAAACACTGAAGCTTTCTTT,CASSPQGGGNTEAFF
TRBJ2-7,NA,TRBV6-1,NA,TGTGCCAGCAGTGAAGCGACGACCTACGAGCAGTACTTC,CASSEATTYEQYF
TRBJ2-1,NA,TRBV11-3,NA,TGTGCCAGCAGCTTGTCGCAGGCTATCGGTGACAATGAGCAGTTCTTC,CASSLSQAIGDNEQFF
TRBJ2-7,NA,TRBV7-9,NA,TGTGCCAGCGGAGGGCGGGGTTACGAGCAGTACTTC,CASGGRGYEQYF
TRBJ1-1,NA,TRBV5-1,TRBD1,TGCGCCAGCAGCCAAATCCCCGGACAGGGAACAAACACTGAAGCTTTCTTT,CASSQIPGQGTNTEAFF
TRBJ2-3,NA,TRBV6-1,TRBD1,TGTGCCAGCAGTGAAGCAGGGGGCGGCACAGATACGCAGTATTTT,CASSEAGGGTDTQYF
TRBJ2-6,NA,TRBV7-8,NA,TGTGCCAGCAGCTTAGCGATAGATCATCTGGGTTGGGCCTCTGGGGCCAACGTCCTGACTTTC,CASSLAIDHLGWASGANVLTF
TRBJ2-7,NA,TRBV5-1,NA,TGCGCCAGCAGCCCTGGACAGTCCTCCTACGAGCAGTACTTC,CASSPGQSSYEQYF
TRBJ2-7,NA,TRBV7-9,NA,TGTGCCAGCAGCTATACTCACTCCTACGAGCAGTACTTC,CASSYTHSYEQYF
TRBJ1-5,NA,TRBV6-1,NA,TGTGCCAGCAGTGAGCGGGGGGGCGGCCAGCCCCAGCATTTT,CASSERGGGQPQHF
TRBJ2-1,once,TRBV6-1,NA,TGTGCCAGCAGTGTTGGTGTCAGCTCCTACAATGAGCAGTTCTTC,CASSVGVSSYNEQFF
TRBJ1-2,once,TRBV30,NA,NA,CAWASGSLRQTF
TRBJ2-7,NA,TRBV11-1,NA,TGTGCCAGCAGCATGGCGAGGGGCACCTACGAGCAGTACTTC,CASSMARGTYEQYF
TRBJ2-7,NA,TRBV2,TRBD1,TGTGCCAGCGGTACAGGGGAAACCTACGAGCAGTACTTC,CASGTGETYEQYF
TRBJ1-1,NA,TRBV9,TRBD1,TGTGCCAGCAGCGGACAGGGGAATCTCGACACTGAAGCTTTCTTT,CASSGQGNLDTEAFF
TRBJ1-4,NA,TRBV28,NA,TGTGCCAGCAGTTCAGGGTCCGATGAAAAACTGTTTTTT,CASSSGSDEKLFF
TRBJ2-4,once,TRBV2,TRBD2,TGTGCCAGCAGTGAAGTCCGACTAGCGGTAGCCAAAAACATTCAGTACTTC,CASSEVRLAVAKNIQYF
TRBJ2-1,NA,TRBV28,NA,TGTGCCAGCAGTTTATTGCGGAATGAGCAGTTCTTC,CASSLLRNEQFF
TRBJ2-7,NA,TRBV10-2,NA,TGCGCCAGCAGTGCGGTGGGAGGCCTCTACGAGCAGTACTTC,CASSAVGGLYEQYF
TRBJ1-4,NA,TRBV28,NA,TGTGCCAGCAGTTTAGATCTAGAAAAACTGTTTTTT,CASSLDLEKLFF
TRBJ1-1,NA,TRBV6-6,NA,TGTGCCAGCAGTTTTCTTAGAGAGAACACTGAAGCTTTCTTT,CASSFLRENTEAFF
TRBJ2-5,NA,TRBV19,NA,TGTGCCAGTAGTATAGGGGGTGCCCAAGAGACCCAGTACTTC,CASSIGGAQETQYF
TRBJ1-2,NA,TRBV7-6,TRBD1,TGTGCCAGCAGCCCGACAGGGGGGGATGGCTACACCTTC,CASSPTGGDGYTF
TRBJ1-2,NA,TRBV2,NA,TGTGCCAGCAGGGCCGAACGGAACTATGGCTACACCTTC,CASRAERNYGYTF
TRBJ1-4,NA,TRBV7-2,NA,TGTGCCAGCAGCTTCTCTCATGAAAAACTGTTTTTT,CASSFSHEKLFF
TRBJ2-5,NA,TRBV12-5,NA,TGTGCTAGTGGTTTGGGGACGGTCGGAGAGACCCAGTACTTC,CASGLGTVGETQYF